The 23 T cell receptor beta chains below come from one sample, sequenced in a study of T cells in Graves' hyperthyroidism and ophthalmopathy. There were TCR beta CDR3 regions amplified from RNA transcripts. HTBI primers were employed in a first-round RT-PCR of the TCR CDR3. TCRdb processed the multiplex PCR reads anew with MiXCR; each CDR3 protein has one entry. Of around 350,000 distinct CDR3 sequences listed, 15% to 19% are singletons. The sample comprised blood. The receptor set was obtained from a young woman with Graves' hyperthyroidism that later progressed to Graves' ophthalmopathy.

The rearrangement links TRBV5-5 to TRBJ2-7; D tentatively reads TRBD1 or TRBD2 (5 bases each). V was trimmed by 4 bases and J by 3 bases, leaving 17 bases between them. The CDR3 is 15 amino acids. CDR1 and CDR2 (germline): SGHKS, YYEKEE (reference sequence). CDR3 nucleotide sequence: TGTGCCAGCAGCCTGGCCTCGGGACGGATCTACGAGCAGTACTTC. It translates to CASSLASGRIYEQYF. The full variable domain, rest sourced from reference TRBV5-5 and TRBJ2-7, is DAGVTQSPTHLIKTRGQQVTLRCSPISGHKSVSWYQQVLGQGPQFIFQYYEKEERGRGNFPDRFSARQFPNYSSELNVNALLLGDSALYLCASSLASGRIYEQYFGPGTRLTVT.

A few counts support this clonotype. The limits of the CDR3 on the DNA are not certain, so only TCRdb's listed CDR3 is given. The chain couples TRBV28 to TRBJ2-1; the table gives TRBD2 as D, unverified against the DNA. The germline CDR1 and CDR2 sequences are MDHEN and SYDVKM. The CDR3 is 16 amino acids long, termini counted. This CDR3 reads CASSSSGLAPDNEQFF.

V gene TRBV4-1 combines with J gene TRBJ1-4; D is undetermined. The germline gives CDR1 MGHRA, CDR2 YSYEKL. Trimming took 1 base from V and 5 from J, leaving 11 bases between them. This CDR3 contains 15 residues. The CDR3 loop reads CASSQGLSLNEKLFF. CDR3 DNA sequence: TGCGCCAGCAGCCAAGGTCTGTCATTGAATGAAAAACTGTTTTTT.

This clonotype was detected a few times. The DNA of the CDR3 is TGCAGTGCTCAGAGGGGGGGCACAGATACGCAGTATTTT. Encoded protein: CSAQRGGTDTQYF. V and J are TRBV20-1 and TRBJ2-3; D possibly uses TRBD1 or TRBD2 (6 bases each). The germline CDR1 and CDR2 sequences are DFQATT and SNEGSKA (reference sequence). Trimming removed 5 bases from V and 1 base from J, with 10 bases in between. This CDR3 comprises 13 residues.

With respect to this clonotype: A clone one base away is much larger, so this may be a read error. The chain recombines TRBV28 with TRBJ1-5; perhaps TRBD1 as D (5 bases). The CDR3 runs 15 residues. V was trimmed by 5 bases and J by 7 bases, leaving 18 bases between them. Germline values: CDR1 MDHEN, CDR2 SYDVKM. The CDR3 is CASSPSRVGGQPQHF. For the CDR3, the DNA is TGTGCCAGCAGTCCGTCCAGGGTCGGAGGGCAGCCCCAGCATTTT. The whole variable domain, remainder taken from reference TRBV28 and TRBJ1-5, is DVKVTQSSRYLVKRTGEKVFLECVQDMDHENMFWYRQDPGLGLRLIYFSYDVKMKEKGDIPEGYSVSREKKERFSLILESASTNQTSMYLCASSPSRVGGQPQHFGDGTRLSIL.

CDR3 nucleotide sequence: TGTGCCAGCAGTGAAGGGATCGGGGAGCTGTTTTTT. Encoded protein: CASSEGIGELFF. This chain links TRBV2 with TRBJ2-2; the D is unclear. CDR1 SNHLY and CDR2 FYNNEI come from the germline V gene. The CDR3 is 12 amino acids. V lost 1 base to trimming and J lost 7 bases, with 4 bases between them.

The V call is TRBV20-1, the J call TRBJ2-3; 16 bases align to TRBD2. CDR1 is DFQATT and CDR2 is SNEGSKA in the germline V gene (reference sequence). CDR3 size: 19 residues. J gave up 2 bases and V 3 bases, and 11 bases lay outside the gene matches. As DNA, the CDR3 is TGCAGTGCTAGCGGGGGACTAGCGGGAGGGCCGGGGGTCACAGATACGCAGTATTTT. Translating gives CSASGGLAGGPGVTDTQYF.

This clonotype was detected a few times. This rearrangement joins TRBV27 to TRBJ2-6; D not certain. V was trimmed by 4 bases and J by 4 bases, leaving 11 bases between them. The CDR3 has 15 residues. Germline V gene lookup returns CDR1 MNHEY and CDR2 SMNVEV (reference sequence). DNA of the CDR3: TGTGCCAGCAGTTCCTTTATAGCCGGGGCCAACGTCCTGACTTTC. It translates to CASSSFIAGANVLTF.

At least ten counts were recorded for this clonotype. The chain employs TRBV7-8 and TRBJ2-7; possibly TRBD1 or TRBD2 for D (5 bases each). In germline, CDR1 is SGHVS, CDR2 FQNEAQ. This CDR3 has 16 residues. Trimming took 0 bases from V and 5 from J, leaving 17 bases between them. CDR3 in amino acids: CASSLALRRDRDEQYF. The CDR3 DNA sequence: TGTGCCAGCAGCTTAGCGCTGCGCAGGGACCGAGACGAGCAGTACTTC.

The CDR3 spells CASKRPGGQPQHF. As DNA, the CDR3 is TGTGCCAGCAAACGCCCGGGAGGCCAGCCCCAGCATTTT. The V and J genes are TRBV2 and TRBJ1-5; D call uncertain. The CDR3 totals 13 residues. Germline V gives CDR1 SNHLY, CDR2 FYNNEI. Between the trimmed V and J ends, which lost 7 bases and 7 bases, there was a span of 14 bases.

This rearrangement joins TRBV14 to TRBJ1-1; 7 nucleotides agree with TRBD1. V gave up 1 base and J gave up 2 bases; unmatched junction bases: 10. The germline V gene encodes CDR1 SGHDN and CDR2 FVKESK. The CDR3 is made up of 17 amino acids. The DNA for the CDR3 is TGTGCCAGCAGCCAAGTCACCTGGAGGGGGCGAAACACTGAAGCTTTCTTT. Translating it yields CASSQVTWRGRNTEAFF. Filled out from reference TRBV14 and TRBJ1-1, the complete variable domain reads EAGVTQFPSHSVIEKGQTVTLRCDPISGHDNLYWYRRVMGKEIKFLLHFVKESKQDESGMPNNRFLAERTGGTYSTLKVQPAELEDSGVYFCASSQVTWRGRNTEAFFGQGTRLTVV.

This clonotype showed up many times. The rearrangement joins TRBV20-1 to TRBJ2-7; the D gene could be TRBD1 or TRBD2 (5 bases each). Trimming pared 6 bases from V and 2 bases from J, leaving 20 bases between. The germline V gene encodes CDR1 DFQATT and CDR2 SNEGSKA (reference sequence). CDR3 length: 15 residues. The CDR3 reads CSAPGPRGHTYEQYF. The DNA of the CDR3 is TGCAGTGCCCCAGGCCCGAGGGGTCATACCTACGAGCAGTACTTC.

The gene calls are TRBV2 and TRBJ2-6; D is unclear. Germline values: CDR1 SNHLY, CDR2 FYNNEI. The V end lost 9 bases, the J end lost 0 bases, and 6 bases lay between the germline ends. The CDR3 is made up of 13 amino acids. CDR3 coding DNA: TGTGCCAGTAGGGACTCTGGGGCCAACGTCCTGACTTTC. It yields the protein CASRDSGANVLTF.

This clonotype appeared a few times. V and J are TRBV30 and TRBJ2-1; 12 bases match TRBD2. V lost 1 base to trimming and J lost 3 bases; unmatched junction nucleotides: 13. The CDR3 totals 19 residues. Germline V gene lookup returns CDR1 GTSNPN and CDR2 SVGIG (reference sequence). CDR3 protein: CAWSDLAGGPSKIYNEQFF. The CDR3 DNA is TGTGCCTGGAGTGATCTAGCGGGAGGGCCCTCGAAGATCTACAATGAGCAGTTCTTC. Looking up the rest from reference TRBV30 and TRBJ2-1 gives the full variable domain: SQTIHQWPATLVQPVGSPLSLECTVEGTSNPNLYWYRQAAGRGLQLLFYSVGIGQISSEVPQNLSASRPQDRQFILSSKKLLLSDSGFYLCAWSDLAGGPSKIYNEQFFGPGTRLTVL.

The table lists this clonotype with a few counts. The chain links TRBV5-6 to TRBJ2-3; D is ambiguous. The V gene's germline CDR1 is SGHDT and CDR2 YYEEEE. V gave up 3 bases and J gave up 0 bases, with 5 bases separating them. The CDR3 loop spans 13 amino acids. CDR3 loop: CASSYVSTDTQYF. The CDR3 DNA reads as TGTGCCAGCAGCTATGTTAGCACAGATACGCAGTATTTT.

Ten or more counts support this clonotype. CDR3 region: CASSMDRLYEQYF. In DNA, the CDR3 is TGTGCCAGCAGTATGGACAGGCTGTACGAGCAGTACTTC. V gene TRBV27 combines with J gene TRBJ2-7; TRBD1 matches at 7 bases. Germline-derived CDR1 and CDR2 are MNHEY and SMNVEV (reference sequence). The CDR3 extends over 13 amino acids. V shed 5 bases, J shed 4 bases, and the junction held 5 bases outside the gene matches.

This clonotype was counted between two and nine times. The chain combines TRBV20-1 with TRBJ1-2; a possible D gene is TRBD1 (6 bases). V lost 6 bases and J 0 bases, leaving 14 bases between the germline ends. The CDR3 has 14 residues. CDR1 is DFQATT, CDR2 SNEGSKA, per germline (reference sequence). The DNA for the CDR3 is TGCAGTGCGAGGACAGTTCGATCTAACTATGGCTACACCTTC. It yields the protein CSARTVRSNYGYTF.

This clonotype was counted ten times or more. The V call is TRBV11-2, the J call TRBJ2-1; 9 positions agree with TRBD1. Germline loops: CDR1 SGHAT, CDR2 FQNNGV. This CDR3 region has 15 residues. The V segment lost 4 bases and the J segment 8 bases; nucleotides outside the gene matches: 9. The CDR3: CASSWGGQGRDEQFF. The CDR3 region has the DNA TGTGCCAGCAGCTGGGGGGGACAGGGTAGAGATGAGCAGTTCTTC. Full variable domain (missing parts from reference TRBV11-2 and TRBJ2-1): EAGVAQSPRYKIIEKRQSVAFWCNPISGHATLYWYQQILGQGPKLLIQFQNNGVVDDSQLPKDRFSAERLKGVDSTLKIQPAKLEDSAVYLCASSWGGQGRDEQFFGPGTRLTVL.

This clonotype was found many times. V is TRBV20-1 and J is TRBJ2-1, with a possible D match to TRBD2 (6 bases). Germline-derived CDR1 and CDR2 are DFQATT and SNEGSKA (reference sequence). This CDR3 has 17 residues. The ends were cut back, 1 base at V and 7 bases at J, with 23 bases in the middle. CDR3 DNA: TGCAGTGCTAGAGCCCCCTTGTCTACTGGGGGGTTGAATGAGCAGTTCTTC. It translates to CSARAPLSTGGLNEQFF.

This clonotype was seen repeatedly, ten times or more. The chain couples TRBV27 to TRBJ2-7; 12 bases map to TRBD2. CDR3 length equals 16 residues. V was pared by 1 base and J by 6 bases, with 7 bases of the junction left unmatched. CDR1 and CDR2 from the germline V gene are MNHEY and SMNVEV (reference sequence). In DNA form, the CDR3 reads TGTGCCAGCAGTTTATTCCCTAGCGGGAGGGCCTCCGAGCAGTACTTC. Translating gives CASSLFPSGRASEQYF.

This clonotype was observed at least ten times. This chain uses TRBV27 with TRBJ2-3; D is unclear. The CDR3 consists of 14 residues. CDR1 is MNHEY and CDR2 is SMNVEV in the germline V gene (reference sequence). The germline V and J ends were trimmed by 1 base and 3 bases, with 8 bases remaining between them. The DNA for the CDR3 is TGTGCCAGCAGTTTATTTCCTACTACAGATACGCAGTATTTT. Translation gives CASSLFPTTDTQYF.

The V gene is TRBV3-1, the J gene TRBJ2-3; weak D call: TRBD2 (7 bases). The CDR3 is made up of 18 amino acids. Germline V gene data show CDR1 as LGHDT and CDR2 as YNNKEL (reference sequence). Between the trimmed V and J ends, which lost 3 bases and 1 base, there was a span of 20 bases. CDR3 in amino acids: CASSQGGGAPRRTDTQYF. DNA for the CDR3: TGTGCCAGCAGCCAGGGGGGGGGCGCGCCCCGCCGCACAGATACGCAGTATTTT.

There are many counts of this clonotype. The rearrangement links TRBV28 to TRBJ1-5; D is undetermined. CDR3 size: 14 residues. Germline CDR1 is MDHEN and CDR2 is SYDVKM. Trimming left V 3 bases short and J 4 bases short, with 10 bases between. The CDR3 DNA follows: TGTGCCAGCAGTTTTCTCTTCCGGAATCAGCCCCAGCATTTT. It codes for CASSFLFRNQPQHF.